At least ten counts were recorded for the clone carrying this T cell receptor beta chain. Antigen specificity is unknown. This specimen belongs to a study of neurological immune-mediated disorders. The V end was cut by 5 bases, the J end by 5 bases, with 12 bases between. The germline V gene has CDR1 MNHEY and CDR2 SMNVEV (reference sequence). The CDR3 is 13 amino acids. Overall study findings and caveats: A possible signature was seen in one related-CDR3 cluster, into which phylogenetic grouping placed the repertoires of 18 of 34 multiple sclerosis patients. HTLV-1-associated myelopathy had the most TCR clonal expansion, and multiple sclerosis had the least, less than healthy controls.

PBMCs numbering 2 million and stored at -80 C yielded the unsorted libraries. The method for making cDNA was 5'RACE, and it used 10-nucleotide random UMIs. TCRdb re-analysed the 5' RACE reads in MiXCR, keeping a single row per CDR3 protein. The sample shows about 46,000 distinct CDR3 sequences, less than 2% of them seen only once. The chain combines TRBV27 with TRBJ2-5; possibly TRBD1 or TRBD2 for D (5 bases each). Sample: PBMCs. The TCR was taken from a woman aged 40 to 50 with multiple sclerosis. CDR3: CASSARGGETQYF. CDR3 DNA: TGTGCCAGCAGTGCTCGGGGCGGGGAGACCCAGTACTTC.